The 32 T cell receptor beta chains in this list originate from one sample, sequenced in a study of T cells in Graves' hyperthyroidism and ophthalmopathy. Amplification targeted TCR beta CDR3 regions from RNA transcripts. The HTBI primer set drove a first-round RT-PCR of the TCR CDR3. TCRdb re-derived calls from the multiplex PCR reads in MiXCR, one entry per CDR3 protein. The sample has 460,000 or so distinct CDR3 sequences, approximately 15% seen once. The sequenced sample consisted of blood. Source of these receptors: a woman aged 18-29 years with Graves' hyperthyroidism.

This clonotype showed up many times. The chain has TRBV11-3 and TRBJ2-1; D is unresolved. The V gene lost 1 base and the J gene lost 1 base, with 8 bases spanning the gap. Germline loops: CDR1 SGHNT, CDR2 YENEEA. The CDR3 loop spans 15 amino acids. DNA of the CDR3: TGTGCCAGCAGCTTAGTCCGCGGATCCTACAATGAGCAGTTCTTC. Translated, it gives CASSLVRGSYNEQFF. The full variable domain, rest sourced from reference TRBV11-3 and TRBJ2-1, is EAGVVQSPRYKIIEKKQPVAFWCNPISGHNTLYWYLQNLGQGPELLIRYENEEAVDDSQLPKDRFSAERLKGVDSTLKIQPAELGDSAVYLCASSLVRGSYNEQFFGPGTRLTVL.

This clonotype was seen ten or more times. The chain uses TRBV10-3 and TRBJ1-2; 7 bases match TRBD1. Trimming removed 6 bases from V and 4 bases from J; junction bases left unmatched: 8. The CDR3 has 14 amino acids. Germline V gene lookup returns CDR1 ENHRY and CDR2 SYGVKD. CDR3 bases: TGTGCCATCAGCGGGACAGATACGCGCTATGGCTACACCTTC. Protein product: CAISGTDTRYGYTF.

This clonotype was found many times. CDR3 nucleotides: TGTGCCAGCAGCTGGGGTCGGCTCCCGAACACCGGGGAGCTGTTTTTT. Its protein product is CASSWGRLPNTGELFF. The chain employs TRBV11-2 and TRBJ2-2, with no clear D. CDR3 length: 16 amino acids. Germline V gene data show CDR1 as SGHAT and CDR2 as FQNNGV. The V end was cut by 4 bases, the J end by 0 bases, with 12 bases between.

This clonotype has more than one count but fewer than ten. The rearrangement links TRBV25-1 to TRBJ1-2, with D hard to call. Germline CDR1 reads MGHDK; CDR2 reads SYGVNS. The CDR3 is 14 amino acids. Trimming removed 2 bases at V and 4 bases at J, with 11 bases between. The CDR3 loop is CASSEEDVGYGYTF. The CDR3, as DNA: TGTGCCAGCAGTGAAGAGGACGTAGGCTATGGCTACACCTTC.

This clonotype was counted ten times or more. The chain couples TRBV12-3 or TRBV12-4 to TRBJ1-5; D may be TRBD1 (5 bases). This CDR3 comprises 13 residues. Trimming removed 7 bases at V and 10 bases at J, with 17 bases between. CDR3 DNA: TGTGCCAGCACCTTAGGGGCCCGGGGACCCCAGCATTTT. This codes for CASTLGARGPQHF.

A few counts support this clonotype. The chain has TRBV6-2 or TRBV6-3 and TRBJ2-7; D remains unclear. Trimming shortened V by 0 bases and J by 1 base, and 7 bases separated the two germline ends. In germline, CDR1 is MNHEY, CDR2 SVGEGT. The CDR3 consists of 14 residues. The CDR3 spells CASSYSARSYEQYF. CDR3 DNA sequence: TGTGCCAGCAGTTACTCGGCCAGGTCCTACGAGCAGTACTTC.

There are many counts of this clonotype. The V gene is TRBV18, the J gene TRBJ2-7; D is uncertain. Germline V CDR1 and CDR2: KGHSH, LQKENI. Trimming left V 2 bases short and J 6 bases short, with 8 bases between. This CDR3 comprises 12 residues. This chain's CDR3 is CASSPNKGEQYV. The CDR3 nucleotides read TGTGCCAGCTCACCAAACAAAGGCGAGCAGTACGTC.

This clonotype occurred many times. This chain connects TRBV19 to TRBJ1-1, with 9 bases identical to TRBD1. This CDR3 has 15 residues. V was pared by 5 bases and J by 4 bases, with 8 bases of the junction left unmatched. CDR1 and CDR2 from the germline V gene are LNHDA and SQIVND (reference sequence). In nucleotides, the CDR3 is TGTGCCAGTAGTGTCTACAGGGGGCTAGGCACTGAAGCTTTCTTT. Its protein product is CASSVYRGLGTEAFF.

This clonotype appeared a few times. J is TRBJ2-3 and V is TRBV9; no clear D. V was shortened by 3 bases and J by 5 bases, with 19 bases between the two germline ends. The CDR3 is 16 amino acids. CDR1 and CDR2 (germline): SGDLS, YYNGEE. The CDR3 here is CASSAGISTHEDTQYF. In DNA, the CDR3 is TGTGCCAGCAGCGCCGGAATATCAACGCATGAAGATACGCAGTATTTT.

This clonotype has at least ten counts. V is TRBV29-1 and J is TRBJ1-5; D is uncertain. Germline CDR1 and CDR2: SQVTM and ANQGSEA. CDR3 length equals 12 residues. Trimming pared 4 bases from V and 0 bases from J, leaving 4 bases between. Here the CDR3 DNA reads TGCAGCGTTGGCAGTAGCAATCAGCCCCAGCATTTT. Translated: CSVGSSNQPQHF.

Ten or more counts support this clonotype. The chain couples TRBV7-8 to TRBJ2-1; 9 positions match TRBD2. CDR1 SGHVS and CDR2 FQNEAQ come from the germline V gene. Germline trimming cut 1 base from V and 3 bases from J; bases unmatched to any gene: 4. The CDR3 totals 16 residues. The CDR3 region is CASSLGATSGYNEQFF. The CDR3 DNA is TGTGCCAGCAGCTTAGGGGCGACTAGCGGCTACAATGAGCAGTTCTTC.

The CDR3 spells CASSQEARGEQYV. For the CDR3, the DNA is TGTGCCAGCAGCCAAGAGGCGAGGGGCGAGCAGTACGTC. The chain employs TRBV3-1 and TRBJ2-7; D is possibly TRBD1 or TRBD2 (5 bases each). The length of the CDR3 is 13 residues. Germline V gene data show CDR1 as LGHDT and CDR2 as YNNKEL (reference sequence). V lost 0 bases to trimming and J lost 6 bases, with 9 bases between them.

The table lists this clonotype with many counts. The J gene is TRBJ2-1, the V gene TRBV19; 11 positions match TRBD2. V dropped 4 bases and J dropped 7; count of bases not matched to a gene: 3. CDR1 is LNHDA and CDR2 is SQIVND in the germline V gene (reference sequence). CDR3 size: 14 residues. The DNA for the CDR3 is TGTGCCAGTAGTAGGGCTAGCGGGAGGAATGAGCAGTTCTTC. It is translated as CASSRASGRNEQFF.

This clonotype was observed a few times. The CDR3 DNA follows: TGTGCCAGCAGCTTAACTAGTCTCCTCAATGAGCAGTTCTTC. Its protein is CASSLTSLLNEQFF. This chain connects TRBV7-6 to TRBJ2-1, with D possibly being TRBD2 (5 bases). The CDR3 is 14 amino acids. Germline-derived CDR1 and CDR2 are SGHVS and FNYEAQ. V dropped 2 bases and J dropped 6 bases, with 11 bases sitting between them.

This clonotype was observed many times. The V call is TRBV24-1, the J call TRBJ2-2, with D possibly being TRBD2 (6 bases). From germline, CDR1 is KGHDR and CDR2 SFDVKD. Trimming shortened V by 3 bases and J by 5 bases, and 21 bases separated the two germline ends. The length of the CDR3 is 18 residues. CDR3 nucleotides: TGTGCCACCAGTGATAAACCCTGGACTACACGAAGGACCGGGGAGCTGTTTTTT. This gives the protein CATSDKPWTTRRTGELFF.

The chain combines TRBV7-9 with TRBJ1-1, with 7 bases identical to TRBD1. Germline loops: CDR1 SEHNR, CDR2 FQNEAQ (reference sequence). Trimming cost V 5 bases and J 6 bases; bases outside gene matches: 6. CDR3 length: 13 amino acids. CDR3 loop: CASSTRDSPEAFF. DNA of the CDR3: TGTGCCAGCAGCACCCGGGACAGTCCTGAAGCTTTCTTT.

In its sample, this clonotype was seen many times. The rearrangement joins TRBV29-1 to TRBJ2-7; no reliable D call. Trimming stripped 4 bases from V and 2 bases from J, with 12 bases between. The CDR3 runs to 13 residues. Germline values: CDR1 SQVTM, CDR2 ANQGSEA. The CDR3 reads CSVAPLLTYEQYF. CDR3 bases: TGCAGCGTTGCCCCACTGCTGACCTACGAGCAGTACTTC.

This clonotype appeared once. The rearrangement uses TRBV7-2 and TRBJ2-7; 7 bases are a match to TRBD1. The germline CDR1 and CDR2 sequences are SGHTA and FQGNSA. V lost 3 bases to trimming and J lost 3 bases; unmatched junction nucleotides: 17. The CDR3 is 18 amino acids. CDR3 nucleotides: TGTGCCAGCAGCTTCCGGGCCCACACAGGGGACGGGAACTACGAGCAGTACTTC. It codes for CASSFRAHTGDGNYEQYF.

Many counts were recorded for this clonotype. The rearrangement links TRBV7-9 to TRBJ2-1; TRBD2 aligns across 15 bases. Germline CDR1 SEHNR, CDR2 FQNEAQ (reference sequence). CDR3 size: 12 residues. Unmatched junction bases numbered 0, after V lost 8 bases and J lost 10 bases. Here the CDR3 DNA reads TGTGCCAGCGGACTAGCGGGAGGGGAGCAGTTCTTC. This codes for CASGLAGGEQFF. The full variable domain, its missing parts supplied by reference TRBV7-9 and TRBJ2-1, is DTGVSQNPRHKITKRGQNVTFRCDPISEHNRLYWYRQTLGQGPEFLTYFQNEAQLEKSRLLSDRFSAERPKGSFSTLEIQRTEQGDSAMYLCASGLAGGEQFFGPGTRLTVL.

This clonotype was counted a few times. V usage is TRBV3-1 and J usage is TRBJ2-1; 9 nucleotides line up with TRBD1. The CDR3 covers 14 residues. CDR1 LGHDT and CDR2 YNNKEL come from the germline V gene (reference sequence). V dropped 5 bases and J dropped 8; count of bases not matched to a gene: 7. The CDR3: CASSDRDRVYEQFF. The CDR3 DNA reads TGTGCCAGCAGCGACCGGGACAGGGTCTATGAGCAGTTCTTC.

This clonotype was seen ten or more times. The V call is TRBV7-2, the J call TRBJ1-1, with D maybe TRBD1 (6 bases). Trimming took off 11 bases at V and 7 bases at J, with 17 bases between the two ends. Germline loops: CDR1 SGHTA, CDR2 FQGNSA. The CDR3 runs to 12 residues. DNA for the CDR3: TGTGCCGCCGGGAGGGGGGGGCTTGAAGCTTTCTTT. Translated, it gives CAAGRGGLEAFF. The full variable domain, completed using reference TRBV7-2 and TRBJ1-1, is GAGVSQSPSNKVTEKGKDVELRCDPISGHTALYWYRQSLGQGLEFLIYFQGNSAPDKSGLPSDRFSAERTGGSVSTLTIQRTQQEDSAVYLCAAGRGGLEAFFGQGTRLTVV.

This chain joins TRBV11-2 and TRBJ1-4; no clear D gene. Germline CDR1 is SGHAT and CDR2 is FQNNGV. The CDR3 runs 15 residues. The V end lost 0 bases, the J end lost 4 bases, and 9 bases lay between the germline ends. Here the CDR3 reads CASSLERLVNEKLFF. As DNA, the CDR3 is TGTGCCAGCAGCTTAGAACGCCTGGTTAATGAAAAACTGTTTTTT.

This clonotype was picked up many times. V and J are TRBV10-3 and TRBJ1-2; D call uncertain. V was cut by 7 bases and J by 2 bases, with 11 bases left in between. From germline, CDR1 is ENHRY and CDR2 SYGVKD. The CDR3 extends over 13 amino acids. CDR3 sequence reads: CAITGETNYGYTF. In DNA form, the CDR3 reads TGTGCCATCACGGGAGAGACGAACTATGGCTACACCTTC.

Turning to this clonotype: This may come from a read error, since a much larger clone is one base off. V gene TRBV7-2 combines with J gene TRBJ2-3, with TRBD2 matching over 12 bases. Germline V gene lookup returns CDR1 SGHTA and CDR2 FQGNSA. The CDR3 runs 15 residues. V dropped 9 bases and J dropped 4; count of bases not matched to a gene: 8. The CDR3 bases are TGTGCCAGAAGCGTTCTAGCGGGAGGGGCAGATACGCAGTATTTT. Residues: CARSVLAGGADTQYF.

This clonotype has at least ten counts. The J gene is TRBJ1-1, the V gene TRBV5-1; TRBD1 agrees at 7 bases. The CDR3 contains 12 residues. In germline, CDR1 is SGHRS, CDR2 YFSETQ. The junction had 8 bases not matched to a gene; V was cut back by 3 bases and J by 12 bases. CDR3 in amino acids: CASSSGDSFPFF. The CDR3 DNA follows: TGCGCCAGCAGCTCGGGGGACAGTTTCCCTTTCTTT.

CDR3 nucleotides: TGCGCCAGCAGCCAACGGCGGATCGGGGAGCTGTTTTTT. It is translated as CASSQRRIGELFF. This sequence joins TRBV4-1 and TRBJ2-2, with unresolved D. V dropped 2 bases and J dropped 7 bases, with 8 bases sitting between them. Per germline, CDR1 MGHRA and CDR2 YSYEKL. The CDR3 consists of 13 residues.

This sequence joins TRBV10-3 and TRBJ2-3; D is uncertain. Germline values: CDR1 ENHRY, CDR2 SYGVKD. This CDR3 contains 11 residues. V was cut by 6 bases and J by 2 bases, with 3 bases left in between. The CDR3: CAIRTTDTQYF. In DNA form, the CDR3 reads TGTGCCATCAGAACCACAGATACGCAGTATTTT.

This clonotype was found a few times. The genes are TRBV3-1 and TRBJ1-5; D unresolved. CDR1 and CDR2 from the germline V gene are LGHDT and YNNKEL (reference sequence). With 1 base removed from V and 3 bases from J, the gap between germline ends came to 19 bases. This CDR3 region has 18 residues. The CDR3 coding sequence is TGTGCCAGCAGCCAAGGAGAATTTTCCCTGCGCTCCAATCAGCCCCAGCATTTT. Amino acids: CASSQGEFSLRSNQPQHF.

This clonotype was counted many times. The chain carries TRBV12-3 or TRBV12-4 and TRBJ2-5, with no clear D. This CDR3 has 12 amino acids. The ends were cut back, 1 base at V and 9 bases at J, with 9 bases in the middle. The CDR3 sequence: CASSLGYRAQYF. CDR3 coding DNA: TGTGCCAGCAGTTTAGGATACCGAGCCCAGTACTTC.

This clonotype was seen many times. The chain is built from TRBV7-3 and TRBJ1-6; D may be TRBD1 (5 bases). Germline assignment: CDR1 SGHTA and CDR2 FQGTGA. The V end was cut by 5 bases, the J end by 7 bases, with 12 bases between. The CDR3 loop spans 14 amino acids. The CDR3 loop is CASSAGTANSPLHF. The DNA for the CDR3 is TGTGCCAGCAGCGCCGGGACGGCCAATTCACCCCTCCACTTT.

This clonotype showed up many times. The chain uses TRBV12-5 and TRBJ1-5; D not resolved. V lost 6 bases and J 4 bases, leaving 19 bases between the germline ends. This CDR3 region has 16 residues. Germline V gives CDR1 LGHNT, CDR2 FRNRAP. The CDR3 is CASGLAPGSGNQPQHF. The CDR3 DNA follows: TGTGCTAGTGGCCTCGCGCCGGGATCGGGAAATCAGCCCCAGCATTTT.

The rearrangement links TRBV4-1 to TRBJ2-2, with a weak D call TRBD1 (6 bases). V lost 1 base and J 4 bases, leaving 19 bases between the germline ends. This CDR3 is 18 amino acids long. Germline loops: CDR1 MGHRA, CDR2 YSYEKL. CDR3 region: CASSQAGRGRTGTGELFF. CDR3 in DNA: TGCGCCAGCAGCCAAGCTGGCAGGGGAAGAACGGGCACCGGGGAGCTGTTTTTT.